This TCR beta chain stems from a study of blood T cell repertoires in COVID-19. As for the study in general: Collection of acute and convalescent COVID-19 samples took place in the United States, Italy and Spain. PBMCs, B-cell-depleted T cells, or T cells provided the cDNA or gDNA that made up the material.

Germline-derived CDR1 and CDR2 are MNHEY and SVGAGI. The CDR3 has 14 amino acids. V dropped 6 bases and J dropped 3; count of bases not matched to a gene: 7. Per the original data handling: Nucleated cell counts were estimated from reference gene primer amplification. Sequencing used immunoSEQ multiplex PCR; TCRdb keeps in-frame clones, though not all of them. V and J calls and clone size are copied from that table; D and trimming were computed from the DNA. The repertoire holds roughly 90,000 clones, with roughly 88% as singletons. V is TRBV6-5 and J is TRBJ1-2, with TRBD1 identical over 7 bases. Sequencing input: peripheral blood. This clonotype was sampled from a woman of 80 years or more with active or convalescent COVID-19. The CDR3 here is CASRQGGRDYGYTF. The CDR3 DNA reads as TGTGCCAGCAGACAAGGGGGCCGAGACTATGGCTACACCTTC.